These 27 T cell receptor beta chains came from one sample sequenced in a study of regulatory T cells in long-lasting Graves disease. Arm-PCR of CDR3 regions with iRepertoire HTBI primers generated TCR beta libraries. Each CDR3 protein is one row after TCRdb ran MiXCR on the multiplex PCR reads. The sample consists of around 420,000 distinct CDR3 sequences, approximately 16% of them appearing once. The time point here: newly diagnosed GD, antithyroid drugs for less than 3 months. Scientists built the TCR library using RNA that was extracted from PBMCs. A further study also used this sample, focusing on T cells in Graves' hyperthyroidism and ophthalmopathy.

The sequencing used peripheral blood mononuclear cells (PBMCs), collected at new diagnosis, from a patient treated with antithyroid drugs. The receptors derive from a woman in her thirties or forties with Graves disease.

This clonotype was seen once. A far larger clone differs by one base, so this is likely a read error. The chain carries TRBV7-2 and TRBJ2-7, with a weak D call TRBD1 (6 bases). The better agreement between TRBJ2-5 and the DNA end casts doubt on the J call. Germline V gene sequence: CDR1 SGHTA, CDR2 FQGNSA. The CDR3 runs 15 residues. The CDR3: CVSSPAGTQQETQYF. Written as DNA, the CDR3 is TGTGTCAGCAGCCCGGCCGGGACACAACAAGAGACCCAGTACTTC.

The rearrangement joins TRBV6-1 to TRBJ1-5, with TRBD1 as a possible D gene (6 bases). The CDR3 length is 13 residues. V lost 6 bases and J 4 bases, leaving 10 bases between the germline ends. The germline gives CDR1 MNHNS, CDR2 SASEGT. CDR3 nucleotide sequence: TGTGCCAGCAGCAGGACAGAAAATCAGCCCCAGCATTTT. This gives the protein CASSRTENQPQHF.

This clonotype was picked up a small number of times. The V gene is TRBV12-3 or TRBV12-4, the J gene TRBJ2-7; D perhaps matches TRBD1 (6 bases). The ends were cut back, 3 bases at V and 5 bases at J, with 11 bases in the middle. The CDR3 covers 13 residues. The CDR3 reads CASSFWAGDEQYF. The CDR3 bases are TGTGCCAGCAGTTTTTGGGCAGGGGACGAGCAGTACTTC.

V is TRBV20-1 and J is TRBJ2-2, with 13 bases matching TRBD2. The germline V gene has CDR1 DFQATT and CDR2 SNEGSKA (reference sequence). This CDR3 has 16 residues. The V segment lost 0 bases and the J segment 5 bases; nucleotides outside the gene matches: 3. Written as DNA, the CDR3 is TGCAGTGCTAGAGATGGGGGACTAGCGGGAACCGGGGAGCTGTTTTTT. Its translation: CSARDGGLAGTGELFF.

This clonotype was observed many times. The chain couples TRBV7-8 to TRBJ2-5; 9 bases are shared with TRBD2. Germline CDR1 is SGHVS and CDR2 is FQNEAQ. The CDR3 is 16 residues long. V lost 8 bases to trimming and J lost 2 bases; unmatched junction nucleotides: 12. The CDR3: CASRTWGREGQETQYF. CDR3 nucleotide sequence: TGTGCCAGCCGAACGTGGGGGCGGGAGGGACAAGAGACCCAGTACTTC.

A few counts support this clonotype. This CDR3 is CSARPRTSGRSSSYNEQFF. DNA for the CDR3: TGCAGTGCTAGACCCCGGACTAGCGGACGATCAAGCTCCTACAATGAGCAGTTCTTC. V is TRBV20-1 and J is TRBJ2-1, with TRBD2 matching 10 bases. This CDR3 spans 19 amino acids. The V segment lost 2 bases and the J segment 0 bases; nucleotides outside the gene matches: 13. The germline CDR1 and CDR2 sequences are DFQATT and SNEGSKA (reference sequence).

Ten or more counts support this clonotype. The V and J genes are TRBV20-1 and TRBJ2-7; 7 bases are a match to TRBD1. The CDR3 consists of 14 residues. CDR1 is DFQATT and CDR2 is SNEGSKA in the germline V gene (reference sequence). V was clipped by 1 base and J by 3 bases; unmatched bases: 6. The CDR3 sequence is CSARVQGQHYEQYF. The CDR3 region has the DNA TGCAGTGCTAGAGTTCAGGGACAGCACTACGAGCAGTACTTC.

This clonotype was seen many times. The V and J genes are TRBV27 and TRBJ2-1; D is uncertain. Trimming pared 6 bases from V and 0 bases from J, leaving 9 bases between. Germline assignment: CDR1 MNHEY and CDR2 SMNVEV (reference sequence). The CDR3 totals 14 residues. The CDR3 DNA sequence: TGTGCCAGCAGCCCTGCCAGCTCCTACAATGAGCAGTTCTTC. Residues: CASSPASSYNEQFF.

The table lists this clonotype with many counts. V is TRBV28 and J is TRBJ2-2; possible D gene TRBD2, 5 bases. V lost 3 bases and J 2 bases, leaving 19 bases between the germline ends. The CDR3 has 18 residues. Germline lookup yields CDR1 MDHEN and CDR2 SYDVKM. In DNA, the CDR3 is TGTGCCAGCAGTTTCATCCGGCGAGGACGACTAAACACCGGGGAGCTGTTTTTT. Residues: CASSFIRRGRLNTGELFF.

This clonotype occurred a few times. This chain joins TRBV10-3 and TRBJ1-1; no definite D call. The germline V gene encodes CDR1 ENHRY and CDR2 SYGVKD. Trimming took 3 bases from V and 0 from J, leaving 5 bases between them. This CDR3 has 13 residues. The CDR3 loop reads CAISDVMNTEAFF. The CDR3 nucleotides read TGTGCCATCAGTGATGTTATGAACACTGAAGCTTTCTTT.

This clonotype showed up many times. The rearrangement joins TRBV27 to TRBJ1-6; D is uncertain. Germline loops: CDR1 MNHEY, CDR2 SMNVEV (reference sequence). Trimming shortened V by 6 bases and J by 7 bases, and 13 bases separated the two germline ends. CDR3 length: 14 residues. The CDR3 nucleotides read TGTGCCAGCAGGTTCAGCACAGAGAATTCACCCCTCCACTTT. Translated, it gives CASRFSTENSPLHF.

This clonotype was counted many times. The chain combines TRBV13 with TRBJ1-4; 7 positions agree with TRBD1. Per the germline V gene, CDR1 is PRHDT and CDR2 is FYEKMQ (reference sequence). This CDR3 is built from 16 residues. Trimming removed 5 bases from V and 8 bases from J; junction bases left unmatched: 14. The CDR3 protein is CASSRTDRAKDEKLFF. As DNA, the CDR3 is TGTGCCAGCAGCCGAACAGACAGGGCTAAAGACGAAAAACTGTTTTTT.

This sequence joins TRBV7-9 and TRBJ2-1; TRBD2 matches 7 bases. Germline CDR1 is SEHNR and CDR2 is FQNEAQ (reference sequence). There are 20 residues in the CDR3. After removal of 5 bases from V and 2 bases from J, the junction contained 21 bases not matched to a gene. As DNA, the CDR3 is TGTGCCAGCAGCGCCCCGGGACTGGCGGGAGTCCACCGTCCCTACAATGAGCAGTTCTTC. It encodes CASSAPGLAGVHRPYNEQFF.

This clonotype was counted at least ten times. The rearrangement uses TRBV7-2 and TRBJ2-7; the D call may be TRBD1 or TRBD2 (5 bases each). The germline CDR1 and CDR2 sequences are SGHTA and FQGNSA. Trimming stripped 1 base from V and 4 bases from J, with 8 bases between. The CDR3 sequence is 13 residues long. The CDR3 sequence is CASSLGWGYEQYF. The CDR3 DNA follows: TGTGCCAGCAGCTTAGGTTGGGGGTACGAGCAGTACTTC.

The table lists this clonotype with many counts. V and J are TRBV5-1 and TRBJ2-7; 9 positions agree with TRBD2. The CDR3 contains 15 residues. Germline V gene sequence: CDR1 SGHRS, CDR2 YFSETQ. The J segment lost 3 bases and the V segment lost 0 bases, leaving 4 bases of the junction unmatched. The CDR3 reads CASSLGTSVSYEQYF. CDR3 DNA: TGCGCCAGCAGCTTGGGGACTAGCGTCAGCTACGAGCAGTACTTC.

The chain employs TRBV3-1 and TRBJ1-1; unclear D gene. Germline V CDR1 and CDR2: LGHDT, YNNKEL (reference sequence). The CDR3 covers 15 residues. V was trimmed by 0 bases and J by 0 bases, leaving 8 bases between them. CDR3 amino acids: CASSQDPGLNTEAFF. The CDR3 DNA reads TGTGCCAGCAGCCAAGATCCGGGTTTGAACACTGAAGCTTTCTTT.

This clonotype occurred many times. V gene TRBV7-3 combines with J gene TRBJ2-1; 11 bases map to TRBD2. Germline lookup yields CDR1 SGHTA and CDR2 FQGTGA. V lost 3 bases to trimming and J lost 8 bases; unmatched junction nucleotides: 12. The CDR3 loop spans 17 amino acids. This CDR3 reads CASSLTTSGSGLDEQFF. The CDR3, as DNA: TGTGCCAGCAGCTTGACTACTAGCGGGAGCGGTCTCGATGAGCAGTTCTTC.

In this sample, this clonotype turned up many times. The chain has TRBV2 and TRBJ2-7; 7 bases line up with TRBD1. The CDR3 contains 13 residues. In germline, CDR1 is SNHLY, CDR2 FYNNEI. V dropped 11 bases and J dropped 0; count of bases not matched to a gene: 7. CDR3 DNA sequence: TGTGCCCACTCCGGGACAGACTCCTACGAGCAGTACTTC. Its protein is CAHSGTDSYEQYF.

The sample holds one count of this clonotype. Being one base from a much bigger clone, this may be a read error. The gene calls are TRBV18 and TRBJ2-1, with D perhaps TRBD1 (5 bases). V lost 3 bases and J 0 bases, leaving 9 bases between the germline ends. Germline V gene lookup returns CDR1 KGHSH and CDR2 LQKENI. This CDR3 is 15 amino acids long. The CDR3 protein is CASSPPGCSYNEQFF. For the CDR3, the DNA is TGTGCCAGCTCACCTCCAGGGTGCTCCTACAATGAGCAGTTCTTC.

There are many counts of this clonotype. V gene TRBV20-1 combines with J gene TRBJ1-5; TRBD1 aligns across 8 bases. Losses at the gene ends were 6 bases for V and 5 bases for J; bases not matched to a gene: 6. The length of the CDR3 is 13 residues. Germline CDR1 and CDR2: DFQATT and SNEGSKA (reference sequence). CDR3 protein: CSASGQGDQPQHF. As DNA, the CDR3 is TGCAGTGCGAGCGGACAGGGAGATCAGCCCCAGCATTTT.

As concerns this clonotype: This may come from a read error, since a much larger clone is one base off. This chain connects TRBV2 to TRBJ2-2; perhaps TRBD2 as D (5 bases). CDR1 is SNHLY and CDR2 is FYNNEI in the germline V gene. The CDR3 consists of 15 residues. CDR3 in DNA: TGTGCCAGCAGTGAGGTTAGCGAAAACACCGGGGAGCCGTTTTTT. Translating gives CASSEVSENTGEPFF. Complete variable domain (other parts from reference TRBV2 and TRBJ2-2): EPEVTQTPSHQVTQMGQEVILRCVPISNHLYFYWYRQILGQKVEFLVSFYNNEISEKSEIFDDQFSVERPDGSNFTLKIRSTKLEDSAMYFCASSEVSENTGEPFFGEGSRLTVL.

The rearrangement uses TRBV28 and TRBJ1-2; D is uncertain. Per the germline V gene, CDR1 is MDHEN and CDR2 is SYDVKM. V lost 3 bases to trimming and J lost 5 bases, with 13 bases between them. This CDR3 is 14 amino acids long. The CDR3 DNA sequence: TGTGCCAGCAGTTTCGCCGGGTCAGATTATGGCTACACCTTC. Its translation: CASSFAGSDYGYTF.

This clonotype was seen at least ten times. The rearrangement joins TRBV13 to TRBJ2-3; TRBD2 matches 11 bases. Unmatched junction bases numbered 6, after V lost 5 bases and J lost 2 bases. The CDR3 totals 16 residues. In germline, CDR1 is PRHDT, CDR2 FYEKMQ (reference sequence). The CDR3 reads CASSTLAGGDTDTQYF. DNA for the CDR3: TGTGCCAGCAGCACATTAGCGGGAGGGGACACAGATACGCAGTATTTT. Combining the CDR3 with reference TRBV13 and TRBJ2-3 gives the whole variable domain AAGVIQSPRHLIKEKRETATLKCYPIPRHDTVYWYQQGPGQDPQFLISFYEKMQSDKGSIPDRFSAQQFSDYHSELNMSSLELGDSALYFCASSTLAGGDTDTQYFGPGTRLTVL.

The chain joins TRBV29-1 to TRBJ2-1; D perhaps matches TRBD1 (6 bases). With 0 bases removed from V and 4 bases from J, the gap between germline ends came to 13 bases. CDR3 size: 15 residues. CDR1 and CDR2 from the germline V gene are SQVTM and ANQGSEA. Written as DNA, the CDR3 is TGCAGCGTTGAAGATATCGCAGGGGTGTACAATGAGCAGTTCTTC. This codes for CSVEDIAGVYNEQFF.

The chain has TRBV10-3 and TRBJ2-2, with D possibly matching TRBD2 (5 bases). Trimming cost V 1 base and J 1 base, with 7 bases left between them. The CDR3 is made up of 15 amino acids. Germline V gene sequence: CDR1 ENHRY, CDR2 SYGVKD. The CDR3 DNA is TGTGCCATCAGTGAGTACAGCGGGAACACCGGGGAGCTGTTTTTT. This encodes CAISEYSGNTGELFF.

This clonotype was counted many times. The chain is built from TRBV28 and TRBJ2-1, with TRBD1 matching 8 bases. This CDR3 contains 14 residues. The junction had 4 bases not matched to a gene; V was cut back by 3 bases and J by 6 bases. Looked up from germline, CDR1 is MDHEN and CDR2 is SYDVKM. CDR3 amino acids: CASSFPDRGNEQFF. The CDR3 region has the DNA TGTGCCAGCAGTTTCCCAGACAGGGGCAATGAGCAGTTCTTC.

This clonotype came up a few times. V usage is TRBV29-1 and J usage is TRBJ2-7; possible D gene TRBD1, 5 bases. Germline V gene data show CDR1 as SQVTM and CDR2 as ANQGSEA. The CDR3 has 14 amino acids. V lost 0 bases to trimming and J lost 0 bases, with 9 bases between them. DNA of the CDR3: TGCAGCGTTGAAGAAAAAGACAGCTCCTACGAGCAGTACTTC. This codes for CSVEEKDSSYEQYF.